One sample yielded the 20 T cell receptor beta chains listed below, sequenced in a study of blood T cell repertoires in COVID-19. Some clones are missing from TCRdb's copy, which holds only in-frame ones; the method was immunoSEQ multiplex PCR. Found here are 150,000 to 200,000 clones, around 87% of them singletons; the top ten hold 2.7%. The sequenced sample consisted of peripheral blood. These receptor sequences come from a man aged 35-49 years with active or convalescent COVID-19.

V is TRBV9 and J is TRBJ1-2; TRBD1 matches at 7 bases. Germline loops: CDR1 SGDLS, CDR2 YYNGEE. V lost 4 bases, J lost 4 bases, and 13 bases stayed unmatched. The CDR3 covers 16 residues. The CDR3 nucleotides read TGTGCCAGCAGCCAGGGGGACATTAGGCCCCTCTATGGCTACACCTTC. The encoded protein is CASSQGDIRPLYGYTF.

The V and J genes are TRBV5-4 and TRBJ2-3; 7 bases match TRBD1. V was pared by 2 bases and J by 4 bases, with 4 bases of the junction left unmatched. The CDR3 has 14 amino acids. Looked up from germline, CDR1 is SGHNT and CDR2 is YYREEE (reference sequence). CDR3 sequence (DNA): TGTGCCAGCAGCTTTGGGCAGGGGGCAGATACGCAGTATTTT. Its protein product is CASSFGQGADTQYF.

This rearrangement joins TRBV28 to TRBJ1-6; 9 positions agree with TRBD1. The CDR3 is made up of 15 amino acids. J was trimmed by 7 bases and V by 8 bases; bases with no gene match: 9. Germline CDR1 MDHEN, CDR2 SYDVKM. The CDR3 is CASWPGQGGNSPLHF. DNA for the CDR3: TGTGCCAGCTGGCCGGGACAGGGTGGCAATTCACCCCTCCACTTT. Variable domain in full (rest from reference TRBV28 and TRBJ1-6): DVKVTQSSRYLVKRTGEKVFLECVQDMDHENMFWYRQDPGLGLRLIYFSYDVKMKEKGDIPEGYSVSREKKERFSLILESASTNQTSMYLCASWPGQGGNSPLHFGNGTRLTVT.

The CDR3 spells CAWTGLRNEKLFF. CDR3 sequence (DNA): TGTGCCTGGACGGGACTCCGAAATGAAAAACTGTTTTTT. The chain has TRBV30 and TRBJ1-4; a possible D gene is TRBD1 (5 bases). Trimming removed 4 bases from V and 5 bases from J, with 11 bases in between. The CDR3 loop spans 13 amino acids. Germline lookup yields CDR1 GTSNPN and CDR2 SVGIG (reference sequence).

This rearrangement joins TRBV3-1 (or the pseudogene TRBV3-2) to TRBJ2-3; weak D call: TRBD2 (6 bases). Trimming removed 1 base from V and 6 bases from J, with 14 bases in between. The CDR3 runs 15 residues. Germline CDR1 and CDR2: LGHDT and YNNKEL (reference sequence). The DNA for the CDR3 is TGTGCCAGCAGCCAAGGAAACGGGGGTAGTGATACGCAGTATTTT. This translates into CASSQGNGGSDTQYF.

This clone was recorded only once. This rearrangement joins TRBV3-1 (or the pseudogene TRBV3-2) to TRBJ2-5; 9 bases align to TRBD1. The trim removed 3 bases at V and 7 bases at J, leaving 12 bases unmatched. There are 16 residues in the CDR3. Germline CDR1 LGHDT, CDR2 YNNKEL (reference sequence). The CDR3 region is CASSHTGTGMGGTQYF. The CDR3 DNA reads TGTGCCAGCAGCCATACCGGGACAGGGATGGGAGGGACCCAGTACTTC.

This chain links TRBV7-2 with TRBJ2-5; D is perhaps TRBD1 (7 bases). V dropped 4 bases and J dropped 5 bases, with 23 bases sitting between them. This CDR3 contains 17 residues. Germline CDR1 reads SGHTA; CDR2 reads FQGNSA. CDR3 nucleotides: TGTGCCAGCAGCTCCGAGGGGGCCCCGGGGGTCAGGGAGACCCAGTACTTC. Its protein is CASSSEGAPGVRETQYF.

V is TRBV7-9 and J is TRBJ1-1; the D is unclear. Trimming removed 0 bases from V and 7 bases from J, with 15 bases in between. This CDR3 is built from 15 residues. CDR1 SEHNR and CDR2 FQNEAQ come from the germline V gene (reference sequence). The CDR3 nucleotides read TGTGCCAGCAGCTTAGCGCAGACCCGAGGTAATGAAGCTTTCTTT. Translation gives CASSLAQTRGNEAFF. The full variable domain, completed using reference TRBV7-9 and TRBJ1-1, is DTGVSQNPRHKITKRGQNVTFRCDPISEHNRLYWYRQTLGQGPEFLTYFQNEAQLEKSRLLSDRFSAERPKGSFSTLEIQRTEQGDSAMYLCASSLAQTRGNEAFFGQGTRLTVV.

The V gene is TRBV28, the J gene TRBJ2-3; 9 positions agree with TRBD2. After removal of 2 bases from V and 1 base from J, the junction contained 16 bases not matched to a gene. CDR3 length equals 20 residues. Germline V lookup: CDR1 MDHEN, CDR2 SYDVKM. CDR3 region: CASSLGIRTRWTSGTDTQYF. CDR3 in DNA: TGTGCCAGCAGTTTAGGCATACGGACAAGATGGACTAGCGGCACAGATACGCAGTATTTT.

V is TRBV28 and J is TRBJ1-3, with D uncertain. From germline, CDR1 is MDHEN and CDR2 SYDVKM. The CDR3 is 15 residues long. Trimming cost V 8 bases and J 2 bases, with 16 bases left between them. CDR3 sequence (DNA): TGTGCCAGCGGCGCCCAGGAGGGTCCTGGAAACACCATATATTTT. It encodes CASGAQEGPGNTIYF. The variable domain in full, completed from reference TRBV28 and TRBJ1-3, reads DVKVTQSSRYLVKRTGEKVFLECVQDMDHENMFWYRQDPGLGLRLIYFSYDVKMKEKGDIPEGYSVSREKKERFSLILESASTNQTSMYLCASGAQEGPGNTIYFGEGSWLTVV.

The chain joins TRBV18 to TRBJ2-2; 8 bases agree with TRBD1. The J segment lost 0 bases and the V segment lost 4 bases, leaving 1 base of the junction unmatched. The CDR3 has 15 amino acids. Germline lookup yields CDR1 KGHSH and CDR2 LQKENI. The CDR3 coding sequence is TGTGCCAGCTCACAACAGGGGGCGAACACCGGGGAGCTGTTTTTT. Protein: CASSQQGANTGELFF.

This sequence joins TRBV2 and TRBJ1-2; D may be TRBD1 (6 bases). The CDR3 is 12 residues long. Germline assignment: CDR1 SNHLY and CDR2 FYNNEI. V was shortened by 6 bases and J by 6 bases, with 11 bases between the two germline ends. CDR3 bases: TGTGCCAGCAGAGAGACAGGTGATGGCTACACCTTC. Amino acids: CASRETGDGYTF.

This chain connects TRBV28 to TRBJ1-6; D gene ambiguous. Per the germline V gene, CDR1 is MDHEN and CDR2 is SYDVKM. This CDR3 spans 17 amino acids. The V end was cut by 5 bases, the J end by 0 bases, with 14 bases between. The CDR3 bases are TGTGCCAGCAGTACCGTGCATTTGAGCTCCTATAATTCACCCCTCCACTTT. Amino acid sequence: CASSTVHLSSYNSPLHF.

This clone was observed a single time. The chain employs TRBV6-5 and TRBJ2-4, with D uncertain. The CDR3 sequence is 13 residues long. Germline assignment: CDR1 MNHEY and CDR2 SVGAGI. V lost 6 bases to trimming and J lost 0 bases, with 6 bases between them. The CDR3 loop reads CASSILAKNIQYF. The CDR3 DNA follows: TGTGCCAGCAGCATTTTAGCCAAAAACATTCAGTACTTC.

The chain uses TRBV5-1 and TRBJ1-2; 9 bases match TRBD1. The CDR3 runs to 14 residues. The trim removed 4 bases at V and 4 bases at J, leaving 5 bases unmatched. Germline assignment: CDR1 SGHRS and CDR2 YFSETQ. The chain's CDR3 is CASSIGQGIYGYTF. In DNA form, the CDR3 reads TGCGCCAGCAGCATTGGACAGGGGATCTATGGCTACACCTTC.

The rearrangement joins TRBV5-1 to TRBJ2-1; TRBD2 aligns across 8 bases. CDR1 SGHRS and CDR2 YFSETQ come from the germline V gene. J was trimmed by 4 bases and V by 3 bases; bases with no gene match: 15. CDR3 length: 18 amino acids. The CDR3 region is CASSSRGGPGGKYNEQFF. The CDR3 bases are TGCGCCAGCAGCTCCCGTGGGGGACCGGGGGGGAAATACAATGAGCAGTTCTTC.

The CDR3 nucleotides read TGTGCCAGTAGCCTTACAGGGATCAGGGATGGCTACACCTTC. It translates to CASSLTGIRDGYTF. This rearrangement joins TRBV19 to TRBJ1-2, with D maybe TRBD1 (6 bases). Germline V CDR1 and CDR2: LNHDA, SQIVND (reference sequence). The CDR3 is 14 residues long. V was trimmed by 6 bases and J by 6 bases, leaving 17 bases between them.

The rearrangement joins TRBV14 to TRBJ1-5; D gene ambiguous. This CDR3 has 13 amino acids. V lost 3 bases and J lost 3, with 6 bases in between. Germline V gene lookup returns CDR1 SGHDN and CDR2 FVKESK. CDR3 coding DNA: TGTGCCAGCAGCCAGGGAGACAATCAGCCCCAGCATTTT. This encodes CASSQGDNQPQHF.

This clone occurred a few times. V is TRBV18 and J is TRBJ1-1; TRBD1 agrees at 10 bases. V trimming: 5 bases; J trimming: 4 bases; junction bases outside the gene matches: 7. From germline, CDR1 is KGHSH and CDR2 LQKENI. This CDR3 is built from 15 residues. The CDR3 reads CASSNRQGAATEAFF. The CDR3 DNA follows: TGTGCCAGCTCAAACAGACAGGGGGCGGCCACTGAAGCTTTCTTT.

This chain joins TRBV12-5 and TRBJ2-7, with 16 bases aligning to TRBD2. Trimming cost V 7 bases and J 5 bases; bases outside gene matches: 14. From germline, CDR1 is LGHNT and CDR2 FRNRAP. The CDR3 covers 18 residues. CDR3 bases: TGTGCTAGTGATGAAAGGACAGGGACTAGCGGGGGGGCCCACGAGCAGTACTTC. Its protein is CASDERTGTSGGAHEQYF.